This entry lists 21 T cell receptor beta chains sequenced from one sample in a study of T cells in Graves' hyperthyroidism and ophthalmopathy. TCR beta CDR3 regions were amplified from RNA. With the HTBI primer set, the TCR CDR3 went through a first round of RT-PCR. In TCRdb, the multiplex PCR reads were re-called with MiXCR into one record per CDR3 protein. This sample has 700,000 or so distinct CDR3 sequences, with 16% found just once. The sequenced sample was blood. These receptors originate from a man aged 18 to 29 with Graves' hyperthyroidism.

The chain carries TRBV18 and TRBJ1-4, with a tentative D call TRBD1 (6 bases). There are 14 residues in the CDR3. The germline V gene has CDR1 KGHSH and CDR2 LQKENI. V was trimmed by 3 bases and J by 4 bases, leaving 9 bases between them. The CDR3 sequence is CASSPDRLNEKLFF. The CDR3 DNA follows: TGTGCCAGCTCACCTGACAGGCTTAATGAAAAACTGTTTTTT.

The V gene is TRBV19, the J gene TRBJ2-5; 9 positions match TRBD1. The CDR3 sequence is 17 residues long. Germline loops: CDR1 LNHDA, CDR2 SQIVND (reference sequence). The V segment lost 4 bases and the J segment 4 bases; nucleotides outside the gene matches: 13. The CDR3 loop is CASSSPTGQGNGETQYF. The CDR3 bases are TGTGCCAGTAGTAGCCCTACGGGACAGGGAAATGGAGAGACCCAGTACTTC.

At least ten counts were recorded for this clonotype. The chain uses TRBV3-1 and TRBJ2-7; the D is unclear. CDR3 length: 12 residues. The V end was cut by 4 bases, the J end by 5 bases, with 9 bases between. Per the germline V gene, CDR1 is LGHDT and CDR2 is YNNKEL (reference sequence). The CDR3 nucleotides are TGTGCCAGCAGCCCACGGCCCCACGAGCAGTACTTC. It is translated as CASSPRPHEQYF.

Details on this clonotype: This may stem from a read error, because a much larger clone lies one nucleotide away. The chain has TRBV11-2 and TRBJ2-2, with 8 positions matching TRBD2. Trimming took 6 bases from V and 2 from J; bases not matched to a gene: 5. From germline, CDR1 is SGHAT and CDR2 FQNNGV. CDR3 size: 15 residues. Here the CDR3 reads CASRLAVTNTGELFF. CDR3 DNA sequence: TGTGCCAGCAGACTAGCGGTAACTAACACCGGGGAGCTGTTTTTT.

This clonotype was picked up many times. The V call is TRBV4-3, the J call TRBJ2-7, with TRBD1 identical over 7 bases. This CDR3 has 15 residues. The germline gives CDR1 LGHNA, CDR2 YSLEER. V was clipped by 3 bases and J by 2 bases; unmatched bases: 7. The CDR3 loop is CASSHRQGTTYEQYF. The CDR3, as DNA: TGCGCCAGCAGCCACAGACAGGGAACGACCTACGAGCAGTACTTC.

About this clonotype itself: A much bigger clone sits one base away, suggesting this may be a read error. J is TRBJ2-7 and V is TRBV6-2 or TRBV6-3; 9 nucleotides align to TRBD2. V lost 8 bases, J lost 4 bases, and 12 bases stayed unmatched. Germline V gives CDR1 MNHEY, CDR2 SVGEGT. The CDR3 totals 15 residues. The CDR3 region is CASGLTSGLIYEQYF. DNA for the CDR3: TGTGCCAGCGGCCTCACTAGCGGGCTGATATACGAGCAGTACTTC.

V is TRBV9 and J is TRBJ2-2; maybe TRBD2 (6 bases). The CDR3 extends over 15 amino acids. Trimming removed 0 bases from V and 2 bases from J, with 8 bases in between. The germline gives CDR1 SGDLS, CDR2 YYNGEE. CDR3 loop: CASSVGSGNTGELFF. In nucleotides, the CDR3 is TGTGCCAGCAGCGTAGGTAGCGGCAACACCGGGGAGCTGTTTTTT.

The chain combines TRBV5-5 with TRBJ2-4; perhaps TRBD1 as D (5 bases). The CDR3 consists of 16 residues. The V gene's germline CDR1 is SGHKS and CDR2 YYEKEE (reference sequence). V was pared by 0 bases and J by 3 bases, with 13 bases between. CDR3 in amino acids: CASSLEGAKYKNIQYF. CDR3 DNA: TGTGCCAGCAGCTTGGAAGGGGCCAAATACAAAAACATTCAGTACTTC.

This clonotype came up many times. The junction shows a germline mismatch at one end, possibly a read error. The chain is built from TRBV2 and TRBJ2-1; D tentatively reads TRBD1 or TRBD2 (5 bases each). The germline gives CDR1 SNHLY, CDR2 FYNNEI. The CDR3 consists of 10 residues. CDR3 in amino acids: CAIGAPEQFF. CDR3 nucleotide sequence: TGCGCAATCGGGGCTCCGGAGCAGTTCTTC.

This clonotype was detected ten times or more. This chain links TRBV2 with TRBJ2-2, with 8 bases matching TRBD2. The CDR3 contains 14 residues. Germline V lookup: CDR1 SNHLY, CDR2 FYNNEI. V was pared by 10 bases and J by 7 bases, with 11 bases of the junction left unmatched. CDR3 sequence (DNA): TGTGCCACGGATTCGAGCGGGAGAGTCGGGGAGCTGTTTTTT. It is translated as CATDSSGRVGELFF.

The chain is built from TRBV6-2 or TRBV6-3 and TRBJ2-1, with a possible D match to TRBD1 (5 bases). The CDR3 covers 15 residues. With 7 bases removed from V and 2 bases from J, the gap between germline ends came to 15 bases. Germline-derived CDR1 and CDR2 are MNHEY and SVGEGT. The CDR3 reads CASTTGAEAYNEQFF. DNA of the CDR3: TGTGCCAGCACCACAGGCGCGGAAGCCTACAATGAGCAGTTCTTC.

This clonotype occurred many times. CDR3 residues: CASTGTEVRTEAFF. CDR3 sequence (DNA): TGTGCCAGCACCGGGACGGAGGTAAGGACTGAAGCTTTCTTT. The rearrangement uses TRBV2 and TRBJ1-1; perhaps TRBD1 as D (5 bases). This CDR3 region has 14 residues. Germline values: CDR1 SNHLY, CDR2 FYNNEI. V dropped 7 bases and J dropped 5 bases, with 17 bases sitting between them.

This chain connects TRBV3-1 to TRBJ2-4; 8 positions match TRBD2. The trim removed 5 bases at V and 8 bases at J, leaving 11 bases unmatched. The CDR3 is 15 residues long. Germline V gene data show CDR1 as LGHDT and CDR2 as YNNKEL (reference sequence). CDR3 in DNA: TGTGCCAGCAGCGTCCTGGGCGGGAGGCATGACATTCAGTACTTC. It translates to CASSVLGGRHDIQYF. Filled out from reference TRBV3-1 and TRBJ2-4, the complete variable domain reads DTAVSQTPKYLVTQMGNDKSIKCEQNLGHDTMYWYKQDSKKFLKIMFSYNNKELIINETVPNRFSPKSPDKAHLNLHINSLELGDSAVYFCASSVLGGRHDIQYFGAGTRLSVL.

Ten or more counts support this clonotype. The V gene is TRBV7-2, the J gene TRBJ2-7, with 12 nucleotides matching TRBD2. Trimming removed 3 bases from V and 3 bases from J; junction bases left unmatched: 3. Germline V gene sequence: CDR1 SGHTA, CDR2 FQGNSA. The CDR3 has 15 residues. This chain's CDR3 is CASSFPTSGSYEQYF. CDR3 sequence (DNA): TGTGCCAGCAGCTTCCCGACTAGCGGGAGCTACGAGCAGTACTTC.

The V call is TRBV28, the J call TRBJ1-6, with 9 nucleotides matching TRBD1. CDR3 size: 16 residues. CDR1 and CDR2 from the germline V gene are MDHEN and SYDVKM. Trimming at V came to 6 bases and at J to 7 bases, leaving 10 bases not matched to a gene. The CDR3 region is CASSLTQGARNSPLHF. CDR3 bases: TGTGCCAGCAGCCTGACACAGGGGGCGCGGAATTCACCCCTCCACTTT.

This clonotype showed up many times. The chain links TRBV29-1 to TRBJ2-7; no clear D gene. This CDR3 has 10 residues. The germline CDR1 and CDR2 sequences are SQVTM and ANQGSEA. V lost 4 bases to trimming and J lost 3 bases, with 4 bases between them. CDR3 bases: TGCAGCGTTGTGGTCTACGAGCAGTACTTC. The encoded protein is CSVVVYEQYF.

This clonotype was counted a few times. The chain links TRBV27 to TRBJ1-6, with 8 bases lining up with TRBD1. This CDR3 contains 16 residues. The J segment lost 8 bases and the V segment lost 2 bases, leaving 8 bases of the junction unmatched. CDR1 and CDR2 from the germline V gene are MNHEY and SMNVEV (reference sequence). CDR3 residues: CASSLGVGQGDSPLHF. The CDR3 nucleotides read TGTGCCAGCAGTTTAGGCGTCGGACAGGGCGATTCACCCCTCCACTTT.

In this sample, this clonotype turned up many times. The chain employs TRBV20-1 and TRBJ2-7; the match to TRBD2 covers 9 bases. Germline CDR1 and CDR2: DFQATT and SNEGSKA (reference sequence). The CDR3 spans 13 residues. With 3 bases clipped from V and 7 bases from J, the junction kept 7 bases outside the gene matches. The CDR3 is CSASPGLAREQYF. The CDR3, as DNA: TGCAGTGCTAGTCCCGGACTAGCGAGAGAGCAGTACTTC.

The rearrangement joins TRBV2 to TRBJ2-1; D uncertain. With 6 bases removed from V and 3 bases from J, the gap between germline ends came to 15 bases. CDR3 length equals 15 residues. The germline V gene has CDR1 SNHLY and CDR2 FYNNEI. The CDR3 here is CASRVSPKGYNEQFF. Written as DNA, the CDR3 is TGTGCCAGCAGGGTCAGTCCTAAGGGCTACAATGAGCAGTTCTTC. The variable domain in full, completed from reference TRBV2 and TRBJ2-1, reads EPEVTQTPSHQVTQMGQEVILRCVPISNHLYFYWYRQILGQKVEFLVSFYNNEISEKSEIFDDQFSVERPDGSNFTLKIRSTKLEDSAMYFCASRVSPKGYNEQFFGPGTRLTVL.

The table lists this clonotype with a count of one. At one end, the junction sequence differs from germline, possibly due to a read error. This rearrangement joins TRBV29-1 to TRBJ2-7, with 9 bases aligning to TRBD2. The end of the DNA is better explained by TRBJ2-1, so the J call may be wrong. The CDR3 consists of 14 residues. Germline V CDR1 and CDR2: SQVTM, ANQGSEA. In DNA form, the CDR3 reads TGCGGCGTTGTGGCTAGCGGGGAGATTTACGAGCAGTTCTTC. It encodes CGVVASGEIYEQFF.

The sample holds many counts of this clonotype. CDR3 region: CASSLAPLRSYEQYF. The CDR3 bases are TGTGCCAGCAGTTTAGCCCCGTTAAGGTCCTACGAGCAGTACTTC. This chain links TRBV12-3 or TRBV12-4 with TRBJ2-7; D gene unclear. V lost 0 bases, J lost 1 base, and 10 bases lay in between. The CDR3 is 15 amino acids.